This section outlines one T cell receptor beta chain sequence together with its context. The sample belongs to a study of blood T cell repertoires in COVID-19. In the authors' workflow: Counts of nucleated cells, estimated from reference gene primer amplification, were obtained. Clones were read by immunoSEQ multiplex PCR, and TCRdb kept only the in-frame ones, dropping some. V and J calls and clone size are as listed in that table; D and trimming were resolved from the DNA. The data hold 35,000 to 45,000 clones, with about 90% observed a single time. Germline values: CDR1 LNHDA, CDR2 SQIVND (reference sequence). Germline trimming cut 1 base from V and 5 bases from J; bases unmatched to any gene: 8. The CDR3 runs 16 residues.

This chain uses TRBV19 with TRBJ1-2, with TRBD1 identical over 9 bases. Specimen: peripheral blood. The TCR sequence derives from a man in his fifties with active COVID-19. The CDR3 loop reads CASSIGAGTGMYGYTF. The CDR3 DNA follows: TGTGCCAGTAGTATAGGAGCCGGGACAGGGATGTATGGCTACACCTTC.